Sequencing of this T cell receptor beta chain was carried out in a study of coeliac disease. General study results and limits: In active celiac disease, intraepithelial and lamina propria TRB and TRG repertoires were less clonal than controls.

V was trimmed by 6 bases and J by 9 bases, leaving 23 bases between them. The CDR3 runs to 15 residues. Germline V gene data show CDR1 as MDHEN and CDR2 as SYDVKM. TCRdb's table, derived via immunoSEQ multiplex PCR, lists solely in-frame clones and lacks some. The table lists a few thousand clones, approximately 72% of them singletons. With regard to this clone: Its antigen is currently unknown.

Sequenced sample: intraepithelial lymphocytes from the gut. This TCR was recovered from a young woman with active celiac disease. This chain joins TRBV28 and TRBJ1-2; perhaps TRBD1 as D (5 bases). CDR3 nucleotides: TGTGCCAGCAGCCGTCCAGGTCTCAGGGCTCCTAGCTACACCTTC. This encodes CASSRPGLRAPSYTF.